This T cell receptor (beta chain) appears in the sequencing data of a study of blood T cell repertoires in COVID-19. Looking at the study overall: PBMCs, B-cell-depleted T cells, or T cells were the source of the cDNA or gDNA that made up the material.

Individuals aged about 18 to 90 years were recruited from roughly 22 US areas. Symptom resolution, clearance, or two negative PCRs marked the recovered donors of Cohort 3. Some clones are missing from TCRdb's copy, which holds only in-frame ones; the method was immunoSEQ multiplex PCR. Of a few hundred thousand clones in the sample, about 90% were seen once. The receptor was isolated from a woman aged 55-70 years who had recovered from COVID-19. Material: PBMCs or T cells enriched from blood (not recorded which).

In DNA form, the CDR3 reads TGTGCCAGCAGCTTAGACCCAGGGGGGTCAGGAGCTTTCTTT. Translating gives CASSLDPGGSGAFF. The chain has TRBV11-3 and TRBJ1-1; 7 bases match TRBD1. Trimming at V came to 0 bases and at J to 10 bases, leaving 8 bases not matched to a gene. Germline CDR1 and CDR2: SGHNT and YENEEA. The CDR3 spans 14 residues.